Following are 8 T cell receptor beta chains from one sample sequenced in a study of CD8+ T cells in alopecia areata. As for treatment: oral pan-JAK inhibitor, 5-10 mg twice daily. RNA, once extracted, was reverse transcribed into cDNA for use as the sequencing template. Produced via immunoSEQ multiplex PCR; TCRdb's table is partial and in-frame only. The sample consists of just over 150,000 clones, about two thirds of them appearing once. The source was CD4+ T cells sorted from blood, collected at week 4, from a patient treated with tofacitinib. The receptors originated from a human donor with alopecia areata.

This clone was detected only once. The CDR3 DNA is TGTGCCAGCGGGGTGACAGTCTACGAGCAGTACTTC. Translation: CASGVTVYEQYF. The chain carries TRBV7-8 and TRBJ2-7; D perhaps matches TRBD1 (5 bases). The V and J ends lost 8 bases and 3 bases respectively, with 11 bases between them. Germline CDR1 reads SGHVS; CDR2 reads FQNEAQ. This CDR3 is built from 12 residues.

This chain joins TRBV6-5 and TRBJ2-3; possibly TRBD2 for D (6 bases). Germline V gives CDR1 MNHEY, CDR2 SVGAGI. The CDR3 runs to 16 residues. Trimming took off 2 bases at V and 5 bases at J, with 17 bases between the two ends. The CDR3 DNA follows: TGTGCCAGCAGTTACGCGGGACGTAGGCGGGGAGATACGCAGTATTTT. Its protein product is CASSYAGRRRGDTQYF.

J is TRBJ2-1 and V is TRBV7-2; D ambiguous. The germline V gene encodes CDR1 SGHTA and CDR2 FQGNSA. This CDR3 spans 14 amino acids. V was shortened by 2 bases and J by 12 bases, with 17 bases between the two germline ends. The chain's CDR3 is CASSLPNPLRPQFF. The CDR3 DNA reads TGTGCCAGCAGCTTACCGAATCCGCTAAGGCCGCAGTTCTTC.

The chain uses TRBV7-2 and TRBJ2-3, with TRBD2 matching 7 bases. The V segment lost 5 bases and the J segment 4 bases; nucleotides outside the gene matches: 15. CDR3 length: 17 residues. Germline V gene data show CDR1 as SGHTA and CDR2 as FQGNSA. CDR3 in amino acids: CASSLPRREGLADTQYF. The CDR3 nucleotides are TGTGCCAGCAGCCTCCCCCGCAGGGAGGGTTTGGCAGATACGCAGTATTTT.

The chain couples TRBV6-5 to TRBJ2-2; D call uncertain. Germline loops: CDR1 MNHEY, CDR2 SVGAGI. The CDR3 is 12 residues long. Trimming left V 8 bases short and J 6 bases short, with 10 bases between. The CDR3 loop is CASGLYAGELFF. DNA of the CDR3: TGTGCCAGCGGTTTGTATGCCGGGGAGCTGTTTTTT.

This clone was found a few times. This chain's CDR3 is CAWAHAGTGDSPLHF. CDR3 coding DNA: TGTGCCTGGGCCCATGCCGGGACAGGGGATTCACCCCTCCACTTT. V gene TRBV30 combines with J gene TRBJ1-6; 10 positions agree with TRBD1. This CDR3 is 15 amino acids long. From germline, CDR1 is GTSNPN and CDR2 SVGIG (reference sequence). Trimming at V came to 5 bases and at J to 8 bases, leaving 9 bases not matched to a gene.

The CDR3 sequence is CASSLTVKGAGVGQNYNEQFF. The CDR3 DNA follows: TGTGCCAGCAGCTTAACGGTGAAGGGGGCAGGTGTGGGTCAAAACTACAATGAGCAGTTCTTC. This chain links TRBV7-3 with TRBJ2-1; TRBD1 aligns across 7 bases. In germline, CDR1 is SGHTA, CDR2 FQGTGA. V dropped 0 bases and J dropped 3; count of bases not matched to a gene: 20. The CDR3 loop spans 21 amino acids.

This chain connects TRBV29-1 to TRBJ2-3; D remains ambiguous. The CDR3 extends over 16 amino acids. V dropped 3 bases and J dropped 2 bases, with 18 bases sitting between them. CDR1 and CDR2 from the germline V gene are SQVTM and ANQGSEA. The CDR3, as DNA: TGCAGCGTTGATTTCCCGACGCTAGAATTCACAGATACGCAGTATTTT. The encoded protein is CSVDFPTLEFTDTQYF.